The 6 T cell receptor beta chains below come from one sample, sequenced in a study of cytomegalovirus exposure and HLA in healthy donors. The PCR ran on 60 Vbeta and 13 Jbeta primers. Here immunoSEQ multiplex PCR was the method, and the copy in TCRdb shows in-frame clones only, minus some. The sample yields more than 95,000 clones, of which the top ten take up 0.9% to 1.2%. Material for sequencing was PBMCs. The receptors were sampled from a man aged 18 to 30 in good health and CMV-seronegative.

The chain uses TRBV7-8 and TRBJ2-2; 7 bases line up with TRBD1. This CDR3 is 17 amino acids long. Germline V CDR1 and CDR2: SGHVS, FQNEAQ. V lost 6 bases, J lost 2 bases, and 12 bases stayed unmatched. The CDR3 sequence: CASRRRGQRLNTGELFF. CDR3 coding DNA: TGTGCCAGCAGACGCCGGGGACAGCGGCTTAACACCGGGGAGCTGTTTTTT.

The rearrangement joins TRBV28 to TRBJ2-7; D not certain. Per the germline V gene, CDR1 is MDHEN and CDR2 is SYDVKM. The CDR3 is 11 residues long. The V gene lost 10 bases and the J gene lost 4 bases, with 11 bases spanning the gap. CDR3 nucleotide sequence: TGTGCCATCCGAGAGAGTTACGAGCAGTACTTC. Translation gives CAIRESYEQYF.

The genes are TRBV6-5 and TRBJ1-2; 9 nucleotides match TRBD1. V dropped 0 bases and J dropped 13; count of bases not matched to a gene: 6. Germline assignment: CDR1 MNHEY and CDR2 SVGAGI. The CDR3 runs to 13 residues. The CDR3 DNA reads as TGTGCCAGCAGTTACTCGGGACAGGGCCCGGGCACCTTC. Translation gives CASSYSGQGPGTF.

The chain joins TRBV4-1 to TRBJ1-1; tentatively, D is TRBD1 (5 bases). Trimming stripped 2 bases from V and 11 bases from J, with 18 bases between. Germline V gene lookup returns CDR1 MGHRA and CDR2 YSYEKL. There are 14 residues in the CDR3. This chain's CDR3 is CASSQKLDGGRAFF. The CDR3 DNA sequence: TGCGCCAGCAGCCAAAAGCTCGACGGGGGACGGGCTTTCTTT.

This sequence joins TRBV10-3 and TRBJ2-3; 9 nucleotides agree with TRBD2. CDR3 size: 14 residues. V lost 6 bases to trimming and J lost 3 bases; unmatched junction nucleotides: 4. Per germline, CDR1 ENHRY and CDR2 SYGVKD. The CDR3 region has the DNA TGTGCCATCAGAAGCGGGGGGATGACAGATACGCAGTATTTT. Residues: CAIRSGGMTDTQYF.

The chain has TRBV11-2 and TRBJ1-3, with D unclear. The CDR3 length is 14 residues. The V and J ends lost 6 bases and 2 bases respectively, with 11 bases between them. The germline V gene has CDR1 SGHAT and CDR2 FQNNGV. The CDR3 loop reads CASRWTRPGNTIYF. CDR3 DNA sequence: TGTGCCAGCAGGTGGACTCGGCCTGGAAACACCATATATTTT.